The text below deals with one T cell receptor beta chain. No cognate antigen has been identified for it. The input lacks base qualities; no much larger clone sits a single base away. Participants in the prospective study were aged roughly 18 to 89 years, lived in 20 to 25 United States geographic areas, and enrolled through a virtual design. Cohort assignment in the prospective study relied on participant-reported clinical history from a screening survey and a study questionnaire. Recovered participants in ImmuneRACE Cohort 3 were defined as having two consecutive negative NP/OP PCR tests, clearance from a healthcare professional, or resolution of symptoms. Each participant in the prospective study had whole blood, serum and a nasopharyngeal or oropharyngeal swab collected by mobile phlebotomists. Additional blood draws and questionnaires over an approximately two-month period could optionally be provided by prospective study participants. Blood samples from the prospective study were shipped frozen or at room temperature prior to DNA extraction.

TCRbeta CDR3 regions were amplified from genomic DNA by means of the immunoSEQ Assay, a bias-controlled multiplex PCR. In the source study's methods: The number of nucleated cells in each sample was estimated from the amplification of reference gene primers within the assay. To quantify the absolute abundance of each unique TCRbeta CDR3 rearrangement, sequence reads were collapsed and filtered. For each sample, productive Simpson clonality was calculated as the square root of Simpson's diversity index over productive rearrangements. Imported from immuneACCESS, the table was reduced by TCRdb to in-frame sequences with V and J called. These copies leave out some clones; in studies compared against another copy, an unresolved V gene accounts for under half, and the cause of the remainder is not known. Clone size and V and J calls were adopted from that table, with D and trimming inferred from the DNA. This sample comprises 490,000 or so clones, around nine tenths of them detected only once. The ten largest clones represent less than 2% of the sample.

These data originate in a study of blood T cell repertoires in COVID-19 (dated by TCRdb to between 2020 and 2021). For the study in its entirety: Samples covering the acute and convalescent phases of COVID-19 were provided by collaborators in the United States, Italy and Spain. Samples were obtained from the ongoing ImmuneRACE study (first 160 participants) and from some 1,300 subjects provided by 6 global collaborators. Sample metadata almost always included a de-identified subject ID, COVID-19 status, age in years and sex. The material from the prospective study consisted of cDNA or gDNA derived from T cells, B-cell-depleted T cells, or PBMCs. Where available, HLA class I and class II types were obtained from metadata supplied by the sample provider rather than from assay-based typing. The repertoires were released in a freely available public database intended as a resource for research on the immune response to SARS-CoV-2. Deeply sampled blood TCRbeta repertoires from subjects exposed to, actively infected with, or recovered from COVID-19 were included in the dataset. Results and caveats for the whole study, not just this receptor: Clinical and demographic metadata were provided uncurated, with the amount varying by source and participant.

Sequencing was performed on PBMCs or T cells enriched from blood (not recorded which). This clonotype was obtained from a woman between 40 and 55 years old who had recovered from COVID-19.

The DNA reads TGTGCCAGTAGGGCCTGGACAGGGGGCAACAATCAGCCCCAGCATTTT. It translates to CASRAWTGGNNQPQHF. The V and J segments used are TRBV19 and TRBJ1-5; 11 bases in between match TRBD1. V is pruned by 6 bases and J by 3 bases, leaving 7 bases of the junction without a gene match. According to the germline V gene (reference sequence), CDR1 reads LNHDA and CDR2 reads SQIVND. The CDR3 measures 16 amino acids from cysteine to phenylalanine. The kept DNA is CDR3 alone, 48 bases in frame from the first base.